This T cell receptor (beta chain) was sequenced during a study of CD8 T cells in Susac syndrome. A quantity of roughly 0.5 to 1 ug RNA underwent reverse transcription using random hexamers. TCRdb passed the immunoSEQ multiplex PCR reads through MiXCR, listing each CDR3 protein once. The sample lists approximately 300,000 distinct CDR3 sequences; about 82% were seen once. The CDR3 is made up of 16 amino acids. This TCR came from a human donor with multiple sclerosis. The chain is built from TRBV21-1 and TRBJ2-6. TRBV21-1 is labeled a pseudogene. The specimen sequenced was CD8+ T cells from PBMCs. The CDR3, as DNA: TGTGCCAGCAGCAGATACGACACCTCTGGGGCCAACGTCCTGACTTTC. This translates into CASSRYDTSGANVLTF.